The 25 T cell receptor beta chains presented below share a single source sample, sequenced in a study of identical twins. MiXCR, applied by TCRdb to the 5' RACE reads, yields one record per CDR3 protein. This table has 450,000 to 600,000 distinct CDR3 sequences, under 25% appearing once. In addition, the sample was reused for a study of yellow fever vaccine responses in identical twins.

The material sequenced was CD4+ T cells sorted from blood. The receptors derive from a woman between 18 and 29 years old in good health.

This clonotype turned up a few times. V gene TRBV6-2 or TRBV6-3 combines with J gene TRBJ2-7; D perhaps matches TRBD2 (6 bases). Trimming took off 5 bases at V and 12 bases at J, with 14 bases between the two ends. Germline values: CDR1 MNHEY, CDR2 SVGEGT. The CDR3 is made up of 11 amino acids. The DNA of the CDR3 is TGTGCCAGCAGTGGAGCCGGGACTGGGTACTTC. Protein: CASSGAGTGYF.

Ten or more counts support this clonotype. This chain connects TRBV20-1 to TRBJ1-2, with D maybe TRBD1 (5 bases). Germline CDR1 and CDR2: DFQATT and SNEGSKA (reference sequence). The CDR3 consists of 12 residues. V dropped 3 bases and J dropped 4 bases, with 9 bases sitting between them. The CDR3 spells CSASQGTYGYTF. The CDR3 DNA sequence: TGCAGTGCTAGTCAGGGTACCTATGGCTACACCTTC.

A few counts support this clonotype. The rearrangement links TRBV6-5 to TRBJ2-1, with 7 bases matching TRBD1. J was trimmed by 5 bases and V by 6 bases; bases with no gene match: 4. Germline V gene lookup returns CDR1 MNHEY and CDR2 SVGAGI. The CDR3 is 13 residues long. The CDR3 protein is CASRYGQDNEQFF. CDR3 nucleotides: TGTGCCAGCAGATACGGACAGGACAATGAGCAGTTCTTC.

The chain combines TRBV3-1 with TRBJ1-4; the match to TRBD1 covers 9 bases. The V and J ends lost 1 base and 5 bases, in that order; junction bases with no gene match: 5. CDR1 and CDR2 from the germline V gene are LGHDT and YNNKEL (reference sequence). The CDR3 covers 16 residues. DNA of the CDR3: TGTGCCAGCAGCCAAGGATTGGGGACAGGGAATGAAAAACTGTTTTTT. As protein: CASSQGLGTGNEKLFF.

The chain employs TRBV4-2 and TRBJ2-2; TRBD2 matches at 12 bases. Trimming at V came to 1 base and at J to 1 base, leaving 1 base not matched to a gene. CDR3 length: 17 residues. The germline CDR1 and CDR2 sequences are LGHNA and YNFKEQ. Written as DNA, the CDR3 is TGTGCCAGCAGCCAAGGGACTAGCGGGATGAACACCGGGGAGCTGTTTTTT. Its translation: CASSQGTSGMNTGELFF.

The CDR3 loop is CASSWAGTSLDTQYF. The DNA for the CDR3 is TGTGCCAGCAGTTGGGCGGGGACTAGCCTCGATACGCAGTATTTT. The chain employs TRBV28 and TRBJ2-3, with 9 bases fitting TRBD2. The germline gives CDR1 MDHEN, CDR2 SYDVKM. Unmatched junction bases numbered 8, after V lost 4 bases and J lost 6 bases. The CDR3 extends over 15 amino acids.

The chain uses TRBV18 and TRBJ2-4, with D perhaps assigned TRBD1 or TRBD2 (5 bases each). From germline, CDR1 is KGHSH and CDR2 LQKENI. Trimming pared 2 bases from V and 8 bases from J, leaving 13 bases between. There are 14 residues in the CDR3. For the CDR3, the DNA is TGTGCCAGCTCACCAATGGGGGTAGGGGACATTCAGTACTTC. This translates into CASSPMGVGDIQYF. Together with reference TRBV18 and TRBJ2-4, the CDR3 gives the full variable domain: NAGVMQNPRHLVRRRGQEARLRCSPMKGHSHVYWYRQLPEEGLKFMVYLQKENIIDESGMPKERFSAEFPKEGPSILRIQQVVRGDSAAYFCASSPMGVGDIQYFGAGTRLSVL.

J is TRBJ2-3 and V is TRBV5-1; TRBD1 agrees at 7 bases. The CDR3 is 16 residues long. Germline lookup yields CDR1 SGHRS and CDR2 YFSETQ. The V segment lost 3 bases and the J segment 2 bases; nucleotides outside the gene matches: 9. The CDR3 spells CASSSDRQITTDTQYF. CDR3 nucleotide sequence: TGCGCCAGCAGCTCGGACAGGCAAATAACCACAGATACGCAGTATTTT.

The table lists this clonotype with a few counts. Here the CDR3 reads CATSDPASTDTQYF. The CDR3, as DNA: TGTGCCACCAGTGATCCCGCTAGCACAGATACGCAGTATTTT. The chain carries TRBV24-1 and TRBJ2-3; the D is unclear. Trimming left V 3 bases short and J 0 bases short, with 6 bases between. From germline, CDR1 is KGHDR and CDR2 SFDVKD. The CDR3 is 14 residues long.

This chain links TRBV15 with TRBJ2-7, with TRBD2 matching over 13 bases. V dropped 0 bases and J dropped 7; count of bases not matched to a gene: 9. Germline V lookup: CDR1 LNHNV, CDR2 YYDKDF (reference sequence). The CDR3 has 17 amino acids. The chain's CDR3 is CATSRDDGLAGAQEQYF. As DNA, the CDR3 is TGTGCCACCAGCAGAGATGACGGACTAGCGGGAGCGCAGGAGCAGTACTTC.

The rearrangement links TRBV20-1 to TRBJ2-1; TRBD2 is a possible D gene (5 bases). With 0 bases removed from V and 10 bases from J, the gap between germline ends came to 19 bases. Germline V gene lookup returns CDR1 DFQATT and CDR2 SNEGSKA (reference sequence). The CDR3 totals 15 residues. This chain's CDR3 is CSARELGSTGSEQFF. CDR3 nucleotides: TGCAGTGCTAGAGAGTTGGGGAGCACGGGTAGCGAGCAGTTCTTC.

This chain joins TRBV20-1 and TRBJ2-2, with D maybe TRBD1 (6 bases). The CDR3 is 14 amino acids. V gave up 6 bases and J gave up 3 bases, with 14 bases separating them. The germline V gene has CDR1 DFQATT and CDR2 SNEGSKA (reference sequence). The CDR3 region has the DNA TGCAGTGCCCCAAGGGGGTCGGACACCGGGGAGCTGTTTTTT. It is translated as CSAPRGSDTGELFF.

The CDR3 DNA is TGCAGTGCTAGAGATCGAAGTAGCGGCATGGACAATGAGCAGTTCTTC. It encodes CSARDRSSGMDNEQFF. V usage is TRBV20-1 and J usage is TRBJ2-1; TRBD2 might be the D (6 bases). Trimming took off 0 bases at V and 5 bases at J, with 17 bases between the two ends. From germline, CDR1 is DFQATT and CDR2 SNEGSKA (reference sequence). The CDR3 sequence is 16 residues long.

J is TRBJ2-1 and V is TRBV18, with D maybe TRBD2 (7 bases). This CDR3 has 15 residues. The germline CDR1 and CDR2 sequences are KGHSH and LQKENI. Trimming removed 3 bases at V and 7 bases at J, with 16 bases between. CDR3 DNA sequence: TGTGCCAGCTCACCCGCTACCGGGGGGCGAAATGAGCAGTTCTTC. It is translated as CASSPATGGRNEQFF.

This clonotype has more than one count but fewer than ten. The rearrangement uses TRBV2 and TRBJ2-3; TRBD2 matches 9 bases. The CDR3 length is 15 residues. The V segment lost 9 bases and the J segment 13 bases; nucleotides outside the gene matches: 20. CDR1 is SNHLY, CDR2 FYNNEI, per germline. CDR3 loop: CARSGYGTSLTGEYF. CDR3 sequence (DNA): TGTGCCAGATCCGGCTACGGGACTAGCCTTACCGGGGAGTATTTT.

The genes are TRBV24-1 and TRBJ2-3; a weak D match, TRBD2 (6 bases). With 1 base removed from V and 0 bases from J, the gap between germline ends came to 10 bases. The CDR3 length is 16 residues. CDR1 is KGHDR, CDR2 SFDVKD, per germline. The CDR3 protein is CATSDFLAGSTDTQYF. The CDR3, as DNA: TGTGCCACCAGTGATTTTTTGGCGGGGAGCACAGATACGCAGTATTTT.

This clonotype was recorded a few times. This rearrangement joins TRBV5-1 to TRBJ2-5; 14 nucleotides line up with TRBD2. Per the germline V gene, CDR1 is SGHRS and CDR2 is YFSETQ. The ends lost 7 bases at V and 4 bases at J; junction bases unmatched: 12. The CDR3 totals 17 residues. DNA for the CDR3: TGCGCCAGCGGATACTACGGACTAGCGGGGGGCCGAGAGACCCAGTACTTC. Translation: CASGYYGLAGGRETQYF. Together with reference TRBV5-1 and TRBJ2-5, the CDR3 gives the full variable domain: KAGVTQTPRYLIKTRGQQVTLSCSPISGHRSVSWYQQTPGQGLQFLFEYFSETQRNKGNFPGRFSGRQFSNSRSEMNVSTLELGDSALYLCASGYYGLAGGRETQYFGPGTRLLVL.

Only a few counts were recorded for this clonotype. The V and J genes are TRBV20-1 and TRBJ2-1; D ambiguous. CDR3 length: 11 amino acids. CDR1 and CDR2 from the germline V gene are DFQATT and SNEGSKA (reference sequence). V was pared by 3 bases and J by 7 bases, with 7 bases between. This CDR3 reads CSASLFNEQFF. The DNA of the CDR3 is TGCAGTGCTAGCCTATTTAATGAGCAGTTCTTC.

This chain connects TRBV20-1 to TRBJ2-1, with TRBD1 identical over 9 bases. There are 14 residues in the CDR3. The trim removed 6 bases at V and 7 bases at J, leaving 10 bases unmatched. Germline CDR1 reads DFQATT; CDR2 reads SNEGSKA (reference sequence). CDR3 loop: CSAVPGQGLNEQFF. CDR3 coding DNA: TGCAGTGCGGTTCCGGGACAGGGTCTGAATGAGCAGTTCTTC.

V gene TRBV20-1 combines with J gene TRBJ2-2; the match to TRBD1 covers 10 bases. V lost 3 bases, J lost 4 bases, and 8 bases stayed unmatched. The CDR3 covers 16 residues. In germline, CDR1 is DFQATT, CDR2 SNEGSKA (reference sequence). The chain's CDR3 is CSASDPGQGGTGELFF. The CDR3 DNA reads as TGCAGTGCTAGCGATCCCGGACAGGGGGGCACCGGGGAGCTGTTTTTT.

V gene TRBV3-1 combines with J gene TRBJ2-5; D not resolved. V was clipped by 4 bases and J by 5 bases, with 14 bases between them. The CDR3 totals 14 residues. Germline loops: CDR1 LGHDT, CDR2 YNNKEL (reference sequence). The CDR3 region is CASSPTVSRETQYF. In nucleotides, the CDR3 is TGTGCCAGCAGCCCTACAGTGAGTAGGGAGACCCAGTACTTC.

The CDR3 loop is CASSLGGQGRSPLHF. CDR3 sequence (DNA): TGTGCCAGCAGTTTGGGGGGACAGGGGAGATCACCCCTCCACTTT. The chain employs TRBV12-3 or TRBV12-4 and TRBJ1-6; 10 bases line up with TRBD1. Losses at the gene ends were 3 bases for V and 10 bases for J; bases not matched to a gene: 6. The CDR3 runs to 15 residues.

V and J are TRBV4-2 and TRBJ2-5, with a possible D match to TRBD1 (5 bases). The CDR3 contains 15 residues. Trimming pared 1 base from V and 2 bases from J, leaving 11 bases between. The germline V gene encodes CDR1 LGHNA and CDR2 YNFKEQ. The CDR3, as DNA: TGTGCCAGCAGCCAAGTCTCGACAGAGCAAGAGACCCAGTACTTC. It yields the protein CASSQVSTEQETQYF.

V and J are TRBV6-6 and TRBJ2-5, with D hard to call. The CDR3 covers 13 residues. Germline-derived CDR1 and CDR2 are MNHNY and SVGAGI (reference sequence). V lost 2 bases and J lost 4, with 8 bases in between. The CDR3 sequence is CASSYGLRETQYF. CDR3 DNA sequence: TGTGCCAGCAGTTACGGTCTGAGAGAGACCCAGTACTTC.

The genes are TRBV24-1 and TRBJ2-3; TRBD1 is a possible D gene (6 bases). The V gene lost 3 bases and the J gene lost 3 bases, with 9 bases spanning the gap. This CDR3 spans 14 amino acids. The germline CDR1 and CDR2 sequences are KGHDR and SFDVKD. This CDR3 reads CATSDRTETDTQYF. The CDR3 DNA is TGTGCCACCAGTGATAGGACAGAGACAGATACGCAGTATTTT.